Listed below are T cell receptor beta chains from one sample, sequenced in a study of cytomegalovirus exposure and HLA in healthy donors. Only in-frame clones appear in the TCRdb table, and some are missing; sequencing was by immunoSEQ multiplex PCR. Seen here are 130,000 to 150,000 clones, around 80% observed once, and the top ten hold roughly 4.7%. Sequenced input: PBMCs. These receptors originate from a man in his forties in good health and CMV-seronegative. CDR3s include the opening cysteine and the closing phenylalanine or tryptophan. D genes are given only for firm matches. Not every row has a clone size; where given, it reads once, few, many or a size class.

d_call j_call clone_size v_call cdr3_nt cdr3_aa
NA TRBJ1-5 NA TRBV14 TGTGCCAGCAGCCGCGGGCCCTCCAATCAGCCCCAGCATTTT CASSRGPSNQPQHF
NA TRBJ1-6 NA TRBV27 TGTGCCAGCAGTGGAAGGGGTAATTCACCCCTCCACTTT CASSGRGNSPLHF
TRBD1 TRBJ1-5 NA TRBV5-6 TGTGCCAGCAGCTTGTTTCAGGGGGCAAGCAATCAGCCCCAGCATTTT CASSLFQGASNQPQHF
NA TRBJ2-5 NA TRBV7-3 TGTGCCAGCAGCTTAGCGGGGCCCCAAGAGACCCAGTACTTC CASSLAGPQETQYF
TRBD2 TRBJ2-7 NA TRBV5-1 TGCGCCAGCAGAGCAGGACTAGCGGGGGGCCTAACCTCCTACGAGCAGTACTTC CASRAGLAGGLTSYEQYF
TRBD2 TRBJ2-5 NA TRBV28 TGTGCCAGCGAACGGGGGGACCAAGAGACCCAGTACTTC CASERGDQETQYF
TRBD1 TRBJ1-2 NA TRBV10-3 TGTGCCATCAGTGGGGGACAGGGGCACAATTTCTATGGCTACACCTTC CAISGGQGHNFYGYTF
NA TRBJ1-4 NA TRBV28 TGTGCCAGCAGAGAGGTGGATTCAGGGGAGGAAAAACTGTTTTTT CASREVDSGEEKLFF
NA TRBJ2-7 NA TRBV5-1 TGCGCCAGCAGCTTTCAAGAGGTGTCCTACGAGCAGTACTTC CASSFQEVSYEQYF
TRBD2 TRBJ2-1 once TRBV7-3 TGTGCCAGCAGCGCGACTAGCGGGGGTAGCTCCTACAATGAGCAGTTCTTC CASSATSGGSSYNEQFF
NA TRBJ1-1 NA TRBV4-2 TGTGCCAGCAGCCAAGTCCCAGGGGACGAAGCTTTCTTT CASSQVPGDEAFF
NA TRBJ1-5 NA TRBV27 TGTGCCAGCAGTTATACCGGGACACAGCTCCATCAGCCCCAGCATTTT CASSYTGTQLHQPQHF
NA TRBJ2-7 NA TRBV29-1 TGCAGCGTTGTTTCGCCCGAGCAGTACTTC CSVVSPEQYF
NA TRBJ1-2 NA TRBV18 TGTGCCAGCTCACCATCCCAGGGCCGATATGGCTACACCTTC CASSPSQGRYGYTF
TRBD2 TRBJ2-3 few TRBV6-6 TGTGCCAGCACTAGCGGGGGGGCCTCAGATACGCAGTATTTT CASTSGGASDTQYF
NA TRBJ1-1 NA TRBV29-1 TGCAGCGTTGAAGGTGTTACAGGGCCGAACACTGAAGCTTTCTTT CSVEGVTGPNTEAFF
TRBD1 TRBJ1-1 few TRBV6-5 TGTGCCAGCAGTTGGAGACAGGGTGGAACTGAAGCTTTCTTT CASSWRQGGTEAFF
TRBD1 TRBJ1-1 NA TRBV19 TGTGCCAGTAGTGACAGGGAGAACACTGAAGCTTTCTTT CASSDRENTEAFF
TRBD1 TRBJ2-5 once TRBV19 TGTGCCAGTACCGGACAGGGGTTCGAGACCCAGTACTTC CASTGQGFETQYF
NA TRBJ1-1 NA TRBV20-1 TGCAGTGCTAGTCCCGGCACTGAAGCTTTCTTT CSASPGTEAFF
NA TRBJ1-6 NA TRBV28 TGTGCCAGCAGCTTTCCTTCACCCCTCCACTTT CASSFPSPLHF
TRBD2 TRBJ2-1 NA TRBV5-1 TGCGCCAGCAGCTTGACGCGCGGGGGGGCCAGTACGTCCTACAATGAGCAGTTCTTC CASSLTRGGASTSYNEQFF
NA TRBJ2-2 once TRBV7-7 TGTGCTAGCAGCTTAGGCAGGGGTGACACCGGGGAGCTGTTTTTT CASSLGRGDTGELFF
NA TRBJ1-1 NA TRBV25-1 TGTGCCAGCAGTGATTTTTCTACGAACACTGAAGCTTTCTTT CASSDFSTNTEAFF
NA TRBJ2-5 few TRBV6-6 TGTGCCAGCAGTTTCAGGGAGACCCAGTACTTC CASSFRETQYF
TRBD1 TRBJ1-5 once TRBV9 TGTGCCAGCAGCTTAACAGGGGAAGTCTATCAGCCCCAGCATTTT CASSLTGEVYQPQHF
NA TRBJ1-4 NA TRBV4-3 TGCGCCAGCAGCCAAGGAGGGCCCCGTGAAAAACTGTTTTTT CASSQGGPREKLFF
NA TRBJ1-5 NA TRBV11-2 TGTGCCAGCAGCTTGGGCCCTAATCAGCCCCAGCATTTT CASSLGPNQPQHF
NA TRBJ2-5 NA TRBV11-3 TGTGCCAGCGGACAAACCCAAGAGACCCAGTACTTC CASGQTQETQYF
TRBD2 TRBJ2-1 few TRBV4-2 TGTGCCAGCAGCCAACAGGGACTAGCGGATCACAATGAGCAGTTCTTC CASSQQGLADHNEQFF
TRBD2 TRBJ2-3 NA TRBV10-1 TGCGCCAGCAGTGTGGGGGACAGGGCTAGCGGGGGGACCTTCACAGATACGCAGTATTTT CASSVGDRASGGTFTDTQYF